Listed below are T cell receptor beta chains from one sample, sequenced in a study of blood T cell repertoires in COVID-19. Produced via immunoSEQ multiplex PCR; TCRdb's table is partial and in-frame only. The sample holds roughly 60,000 clones; approximately 80% are singletons and the top ten take 4.5% to 7%. Sequenced: peripheral blood. The receptors were sampled from a woman aged 60-75 years with acute or convalescent COVID-19. The CDR3 runs from the conserved cysteine through the conserved F or W. A D gene is named only where the DNA matches it firmly. Size values are once, few and many counts, or a class for expanded clones, and some rows have none.

V gene: TRBV30; D gene: .; clone size: few; J gene: TRBJ2-1; CDR3 protein: CAWSSIPGYYNEQFF; CDR3 DNA: TGTGCCTGGAGCTCTATCCCAGGGTACTACAATGAGCAGTTCTTC
V gene: TRBV5-1; D gene: TRBD1; clone size: .; J gene: TRBJ1-2; CDR3 protein: CASSLDRDSSYGYTF; CDR3 DNA: TGCGCCAGCAGCTTAGACCGGGACAGCAGCTATGGCTACACCTTC
V gene: TRBV18; D gene: .; clone size: few; J gene: TRBJ1-3; CDR3 protein: CASSYPPGRGGGNTIYF; CDR3 DNA: TGTGCCAGCTCCTACCCCCCGGGAAGGGGAGGCGGAAACACCATATATTTT
V gene: TRBV12-5; D gene: TRBD1; clone size: .; J gene: TRBJ1-4; CDR3 protein: CASGAGTGDEKLFF; CDR3 DNA: TGTGCTAGTGGGGCCGGGACAGGGGATGAAAAACTGTTTTTT
V gene: TRBV25-1; D gene: TRBD1; clone size: few; J gene: TRBJ2-7; CDR3 protein: CASSGTGLSYEQYF; CDR3 DNA: TGTGCCAGCAGTGGGACAGGGCTCTCCTACGAGCAGTACTTC
V gene: TRBV15; D gene: .; clone size: .; J gene: TRBJ1-1; CDR3 protein: CATSSYLQGFAEAFF; CDR3 DNA: TGTGCCACCAGCAGCTATTTACAGGGATTCGCTGAAGCTTTCTTT
V gene: TRBV24-1; D gene: .; clone size: .; J gene: TRBJ2-7; CDR3 protein: CATSDFGRGEQYF; CDR3 DNA: TGTGCCACCAGTGATTTCGGGAGAGGCGAGCAGTACTTC
V gene: TRBV29-1; D gene: .; clone size: .; J gene: TRBJ1-1; CDR3 protein: CTYFKGLGNTEAFF; CDR3 DNA: TGCACCTATTTTAAGGGGCTCGGGAACACTGAAGCTTTCTTT
V gene: TRBV29-1; D gene: TRBD1; clone size: few; J gene: TRBJ1-4; CDR3 protein: CSVRTGTASNEKLFF; CDR3 DNA: TGCAGCGTCCGGACCGGGACAGCTTCAAATGAAAAACTGTTTTTT
V gene: TRBV5-1; D gene: TRBD1; clone size: .; J gene: TRBJ1-2; CDR3 protein: CASSLSQGADANYGYTF; CDR3 DNA: TGCGCCAGCAGCTTATCACAGGGGGCGGATGCGAACTATGGCTACACCTTC
V gene: TRBV5-1; D gene: .; clone size: .; J gene: TRBJ1-1; CDR3 protein: CASSLEQGLATEAFF; CDR3 DNA: TGCGCCAGCAGCTTGGAACAGGGACTAGCCACTGAAGCTTTCTTT
V gene: TRBV3-1/TRBV3-2; D gene: .; clone size: .; J gene: TRBJ1-2; CDR3 protein: CASSQGPGKGYTF; CDR3 DNA: TGTGCCAGCAGCCAAGGCCCAGGGAAAGGCTACACCTTC
V gene: TRBV6-1; D gene: TRBD1; clone size: .; J gene: TRBJ1-1; CDR3 protein: CASSEAGSGTGRRGNTEAFF; CDR3 DNA: TGTGCCAGCAGTGAAGCCGGGTCGGGGACAGGACGACGGGGGAACACTGAAGCTTTCTTT
V gene: TRBV19; D gene: .; clone size: .; J gene: TRBJ2-7; CDR3 protein: CASSKTGVYEQYF; CDR3 DNA: TGTGCCAGTAGTAAAACCGGGGTCTACGAGCAGTACTTC
V gene: TRBV20-1; D gene: .; clone size: .; J gene: TRBJ2-1; CDR3 protein: CSASGGNEQFF; CDR3 DNA: TGCAGTGCTAGTGGCGGAAATGAGCAGTTCTTC
V gene: TRBV9; D gene: .; clone size: .; J gene: TRBJ2-1; CDR3 protein: CASSVNPQAAYNEQFF; CDR3 DNA: TGTGCCAGCAGCGTAAATCCCCAGGCAGCCTACAATGAGCAGTTCTTC
V gene: TRBV11-2; D gene: .; clone size: .; J gene: TRBJ1-2; CDR3 protein: CASSLGRGGIYGYTF; CDR3 DNA: TGTGCCAGCAGCTTAGGACGGGGAGGGATCTATGGCTACACCTTC
V gene: TRBV11-2; D gene: .; clone size: .; J gene: TRBJ2-2; CDR3 protein: CASSLMTANTGELFF; CDR3 DNA: TGTGCCAGCAGCTTAATGACAGCGAACACCGGGGAGCTGTTTTTT
V gene: TRBV27; D gene: .; clone size: .; J gene: TRBJ2-7; CDR3 protein: CASRTASEQYF; CDR3 DNA: TGTGCCAGCCGGACAGCGTCCGAGCAGTACTTC
V gene: TRBV5-1; D gene: .; clone size: .; J gene: TRBJ1-6; CDR3 protein: CASSSPDTMYSPLHF; CDR3 DNA: TGCGCCAGCAGCTCCCCGGACACCATGTATTCACCCCTCCACTTT
V gene: TRBV25-1; D gene: .; clone size: .; J gene: TRBJ1-1; CDR3 protein: CASSVSGGGLNTEAFF; CDR3 DNA: TGTGCCAGCAGTGTCTCGGGAGGGGGACTGAACACTGAAGCTTTCTTT
V gene: TRBV6-6; D gene: TRBD1; clone size: .; J gene: TRBJ1-6; CDR3 protein: CASSYGGTGGSPLHF; CDR3 DNA: TGTGCCAGCAGTTACGGTGGAACAGGGGGTTCACCCCTCCACTTT
V gene: TRBV19; D gene: TRBD1; clone size: .; J gene: TRBJ1-1; CDR3 protein: CASTARRGLAEAFF; CDR3 DNA: TGTGCCAGTACCGCCCGGAGGGGGCTGGCTGAAGCTTTCTTT
V gene: TRBV12-2; D gene: .; clone size: .; J gene: TRBJ2-3; CDR3 protein: CASRLLLLGQGETTDTQYF; CDR3 DNA: TGTGCAAGTCGCTTATTGCTTCTGGGACAGGGGGAAACCACAGATACGCAGTATTTT
V gene: TRBV7-2; D gene: TRBD1; clone size: .; J gene: TRBJ1-1; CDR3 protein: CASRPPDRQGGEAFF; CDR3 DNA: TGTGCCAGCAGACCCCCAGACCGACAGGGGGGTGAAGCTTTCTTT
V gene: TRBV2; D gene: .; clone size: once; J gene: TRBJ1-4; CDR3 protein: CASSGRGSRANEKLFF; CDR3 DNA: TGTGCCAGCAGTGGAAGGGGAAGTAGAGCTAATGAAAAACTGTTTTTT
V gene: TRBV11-3; D gene: TRBD2; clone size: .; J gene: TRBJ2-2; CDR3 protein: CASSFTSGRPTGELFF; CDR3 DNA: TGTGCCAGCAGCTTTACTAGCGGGCGTCCGACCGGGGAGCTGTTTTTT
V gene: TRBV3-1/TRBV3-2; D gene: .; clone size: .; J gene: TRBJ1-1; CDR3 protein: CASSLLSGGTEAFF; CDR3 DNA: TGTGCCAGCAGCCTTCTGTCCGGGGGGACTGAAGCTTTCTTT
V gene: TRBV3-1/TRBV3-2; D gene: .; clone size: few; J gene: TRBJ1-5; CDR3 protein: CASSPARGEPQHF; CDR3 DNA: TGTGCCAGCAGCCCCGCGCGCGGGGAGCCCCAGCATTTT
V gene: TRBV27; D gene: TRBD2; clone size: .; J gene: TRBJ2-3; CDR3 protein: CASSLGTRFADTQYF; CDR3 DNA: TGTGCCAGCAGTTTAGGGACTAGATTCGCAGATACGCAGTATTTT
V gene: TRBV2; D gene: TRBD1; clone size: .; J gene: TRBJ1-5; CDR3 protein: CASSRTGEHNQPQHF; CDR3 DNA: TGTGCCAGCAGTAGGACAGGGGAGCACAATCAGCCCCAGCATTTT
V gene: TRBV5-1; D gene: .; clone size: .; J gene: TRBJ2-1; CDR3 protein: CASSQGVSEQFF; CDR3 DNA: TGCGCCAGCAGCCAGGGCGTAAGCGAGCAGTTCTTC
V gene: TRBV2; D gene: .; clone size: .; J gene: TRBJ1-1; CDR3 protein: CASGREGNTEAFF; CDR3 DNA: TGTGCCAGCGGCAGGGAAGGGAACACTGAAGCTTTCTTT
V gene: TRBV4-1; D gene: TRBD2; clone size: .; J gene: TRBJ2-1; CDR3 protein: CASSQGLADEQFF; CDR3 DNA: TGCGCCAGCAGCCAAGGACTAGCTGATGAGCAGTTCTTC
V gene: TRBV7-2; D gene: .; clone size: .; J gene: TRBJ2-7; CDR3 protein: CASSLDTTTTTYEQYF; CDR3 DNA: TGTGCCAGCAGCTTAGACACCACAACCACTACCTACGAGCAGTACTTC
V gene: TRBV12-3/TRBV12-4; D gene: TRBD1; clone size: .; J gene: TRBJ1-2; CDR3 protein: CASKDRGNYGYTF; CDR3 DNA: TGTGCCAGCAAAGACAGGGGGAACTATGGCTACACCTTC
V gene: TRBV5-1; D gene: .; clone size: .; J gene: TRBJ1-1; CDR3 protein: CASSPGTGSTEAFF; CDR3 DNA: TGCGCCAGCAGCCCTGGGACCGGGAGCACTGAAGCTTTCTTT
V gene: TRBV30; D gene: TRBD1; clone size: few; J gene: TRBJ1-1; CDR3 protein: CAWNVGTVGFF; CDR3 DNA: TGTGCCTGGAATGTTGGGACAGTTGGTTTCTTT
V gene: TRBV24-1; D gene: .; clone size: .; J gene: TRBJ1-1; CDR3 protein: CATSDSQGNAEAFF; CDR3 DNA: TGTGCCACCAGTGATTCGCAGGGAAACGCTGAAGCTTTCTTT
V gene: TRBV24-1; D gene: .; clone size: .; J gene: TRBJ1-1; CDR3 protein: CATAAGMNTEAFF; CDR3 DNA: TGTGCCACCGCCGCGGGGATGAACACTGAAGCTTTCTTT
V gene: TRBV4-2; D gene: .; clone size: .; J gene: TRBJ1-3; CDR3 protein: CASSRTGQFGNTIYF; CDR3 DNA: TGTGCCAGCAGCCGAACCGGACAGTTTGGAAACACCATATATTTT
V gene: TRBV5-1; D gene: .; clone size: .; J gene: TRBJ2-2; CDR3 protein: CASREGQNTGELFF; CDR3 DNA: TGCGCCAGCAGAGAGGGACAGAACACCGGGGAGCTGTTTTTT
V gene: TRBV30; D gene: .; clone size: .; J gene: TRBJ2-2; CDR3 protein: CAAGTGMGTGELFF; CDR3 DNA: TGTGCCGCTGGTACAGGGATGGGCACCGGGGAGCTGTTTTTT
V gene: TRBV19; D gene: TRBD1; clone size: .; J gene: TRBJ1-2; CDR3 protein: CASTRTGPNYGYTF; CDR3 DNA: TGTGCCAGTACCCGGACAGGGCCTAACTATGGCTACACCTTC
V gene: TRBV6-5; D gene: .; clone size: .; J gene: TRBJ1-2; CDR3 protein: CASSSSRQRTYGYTF; CDR3 DNA: TGTGCCAGCAGTTCGTCCCGACAGCGTACTTATGGCTACACCTTC
V gene: TRBV6-4; D gene: .; clone size: few; J gene: TRBJ1-2; CDR3 protein: CASSEVSGGGYGYTF; CDR3 DNA: TGTGCCAGCAGTGAAGTGTCGGGGGGCGGCTATGGCTACACCTTC
V gene: TRBV7-6; D gene: .; clone size: .; J gene: TRBJ1-3; CDR3 protein: CASSLGYRADGNTIYF; CDR3 DNA: TGTGCCAGCAGCTTAGGTTACAGGGCAGATGGAAACACCATATATTTT
V gene: TRBV2; D gene: .; clone size: once; J gene: TRBJ1-5; CDR3 protein: CASSQENSNQPQHF; CDR3 DNA: TGTGCCAGCAGTCAGGAAAATAGCAATCAGCCCCAGCATTTT
V gene: TRBV18; D gene: TRBD2; clone size: .; J gene: TRBJ2-3; CDR3 protein: CASSLGLDTDTQYF; CDR3 DNA: TGTGCCAGCTCACTAGGACTAGACACAGATACGCAGTATTTT
V gene: TRBV19; D gene: .; clone size: .; J gene: TRBJ1-1; CDR3 protein: CASSFNRDTEAFF; CDR3 DNA: TGTGCCAGTAGTTTTAACCGGGACACTGAAGCTTTCTTT